This entry lists 8 T cell receptor beta chains sequenced from one sample in a study of T cells in Graves' hyperthyroidism and ophthalmopathy. Researchers took RNA transcripts and amplified the TCR beta CDR3 regions from them. HTBI primers drove first-round RT-PCR of the TCR CDR3. TCRdb recomputed calls from the multiplex PCR reads with MiXCR, one row per CDR3 protein. Of fewer than 250,000 distinct CDR3 sequences in the sample, about 25% are singletons; the top ten hold 30% to 40%. Material for sequencing was blood. Receptor source: a woman aged 40 to 50 with Graves' ophthalmopathy.

This chain links TRBV2 with TRBJ1-2, with 10 bases that match TRBD1. Germline V lookup: CDR1 SNHLY, CDR2 FYNNEI. V gave up 11 bases and J gave up 3 bases; unmatched junction bases: 9. The CDR3 contains 14 residues. CDR3 residues: CAGFSGQGYYGYTF. In DNA, the CDR3 is TGTGCCGGCTTCTCGGGACAGGGGTACTATGGCTACACCTTC.

This clonotype was seen a handful of times. The chain recombines TRBV20-1 with TRBJ2-7; TRBD2 is a possible D gene (7 bases). CDR3 length equals 13 residues. Trimming took off 6 bases at V and 6 bases at J, with 18 bases between the two ends. CDR1 is DFQATT, CDR2 SNEGSKA, per germline (reference sequence). The CDR3: CSAPDGGGGEQYF. CDR3 DNA: TGCAGTGCCCCAGATGGCGGGGGCGGCGAGCAGTACTTC.

The chain recombines TRBV11-2 with TRBJ1-1; no firm D call. The V gene's germline CDR1 is SGHAT and CDR2 FQNNGV. Trimming took off 5 bases at V and 6 bases at J, with 19 bases between the two ends. This CDR3 spans 15 amino acids. CDR3 sequence: CASSPSGVGSAEAFF. CDR3 DNA: TGTGCCAGCAGCCCCTCCGGGGTGGGGTCCGCTGAAGCTTTCTTT.

This clonotype was counted only a few times. The chain carries TRBV9 and TRBJ1-3; D gene ambiguous. There are 14 residues in the CDR3. Germline V CDR1 and CDR2: SGDLS, YYNGEE. Trimming shortened V by 1 base and J by 1 base, and 6 bases separated the two germline ends. In DNA form, the CDR3 reads TGTGCCAGCAGCGTACTGGGGTCTGGAAACACCATATATTTT. Its protein is CASSVLGSGNTIYF.

Only one count was recorded for this clonotype. CDR3 region: CSVEGGTSASGANVLTF. CDR3 coding DNA: TGCAGCGTTGAAGGGGGGACTAGCGCCTCTGGGGCCAACGTCCTGACTTTC. The rearrangement uses TRBV29-1 and TRBJ2-6; 10 bases are a match to TRBD2. Germline V gene data show CDR1 as SQVTM and CDR2 as ANQGSEA. The CDR3 contains 17 residues. V lost 1 base to trimming and J lost 0 bases; unmatched junction nucleotides: 3.

The V gene is TRBV12-3 or TRBV12-4, the J gene TRBJ2-7; 8 nucleotides agree with TRBD1. CDR3 length: 13 amino acids. V lost 6 bases and J lost 6; bases outside the gene matches: 7. The CDR3 loop is CASSRDRSREQYF. The CDR3 DNA reads TGTGCCAGCAGCCGGGACAGGTCGCGCGAGCAGTACTTC.

This clonotype was detected ten times or more. J is TRBJ1-2 and V is TRBV10-3; TRBD1 might be the D (6 bases). The CDR3 covers 14 residues. Germline V lookup: CDR1 ENHRY, CDR2 SYGVKD. The V gene lost 2 bases and the J gene lost 2 bases, with 9 bases spanning the gap. The CDR3 nucleotides read TGTGCCATCAGTGAGAAGGGGGGCAACTATGGCTACACCTTC. It specifies CAISEKGGNYGYTF.

This clonotype came up many times. The chain recombines TRBV27 with TRBJ2-2; weak D call: TRBD1 (6 bases). CDR3 length: 15 amino acids. Per germline, CDR1 MNHEY and CDR2 SMNVEV (reference sequence). V shed 5 bases and J shed 5 bases, with 15 bases lying between them. CDR3: CASSQLSGVTGELFF. CDR3 DNA: TGTGCCAGCAGTCAATTATCAGGGGTTACCGGGGAGCTGTTTTTT.